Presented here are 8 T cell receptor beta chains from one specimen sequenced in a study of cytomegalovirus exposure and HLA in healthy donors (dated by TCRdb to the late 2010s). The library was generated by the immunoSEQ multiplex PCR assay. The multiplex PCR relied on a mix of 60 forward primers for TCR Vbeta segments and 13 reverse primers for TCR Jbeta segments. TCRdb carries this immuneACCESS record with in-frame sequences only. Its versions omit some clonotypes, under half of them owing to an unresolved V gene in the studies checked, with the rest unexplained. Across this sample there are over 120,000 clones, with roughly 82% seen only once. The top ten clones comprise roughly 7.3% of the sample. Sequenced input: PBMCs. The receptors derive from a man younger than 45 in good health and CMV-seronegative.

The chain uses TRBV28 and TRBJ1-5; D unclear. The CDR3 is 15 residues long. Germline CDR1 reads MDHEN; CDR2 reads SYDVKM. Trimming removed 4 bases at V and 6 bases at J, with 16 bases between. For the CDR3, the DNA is TGTGCCAGCAGTTCCCCCGACCCCCGCGGTCAGCCCCAGCATTTT. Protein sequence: CASSSPDPRGQPQHF.

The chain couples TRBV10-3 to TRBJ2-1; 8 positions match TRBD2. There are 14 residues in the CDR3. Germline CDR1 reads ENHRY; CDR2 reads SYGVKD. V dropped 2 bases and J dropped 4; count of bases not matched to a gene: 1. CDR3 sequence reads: CAISEEREYNEQFF. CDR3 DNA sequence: TGTGCCATCAGTGAGGAGCGGGAGTACAATGAGCAGTTCTTC.

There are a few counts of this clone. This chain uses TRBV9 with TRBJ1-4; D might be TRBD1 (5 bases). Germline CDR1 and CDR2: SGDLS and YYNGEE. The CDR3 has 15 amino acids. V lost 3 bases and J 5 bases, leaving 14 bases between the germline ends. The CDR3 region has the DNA TGTGCCAGCAGCGAGACTTCCCGGGGGAATGAAAAACTGTTTTTT. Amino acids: CASSETSRGNEKLFF.

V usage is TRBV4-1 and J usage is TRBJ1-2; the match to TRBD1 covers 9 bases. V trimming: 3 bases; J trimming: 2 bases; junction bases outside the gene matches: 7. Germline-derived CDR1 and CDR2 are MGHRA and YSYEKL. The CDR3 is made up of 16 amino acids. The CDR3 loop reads CASSHATGGANYGYTF. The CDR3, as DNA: TGCGCCAGCAGCCACGCCACAGGGGGCGCGAACTATGGCTACACCTTC.

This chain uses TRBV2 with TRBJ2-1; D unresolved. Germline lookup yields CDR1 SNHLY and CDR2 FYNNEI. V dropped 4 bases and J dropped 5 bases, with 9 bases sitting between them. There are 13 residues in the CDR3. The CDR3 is CASSVERNNEQFF. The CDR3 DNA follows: TGTGCCAGCAGTGTTGAGCGAAACAATGAGCAGTTCTTC.

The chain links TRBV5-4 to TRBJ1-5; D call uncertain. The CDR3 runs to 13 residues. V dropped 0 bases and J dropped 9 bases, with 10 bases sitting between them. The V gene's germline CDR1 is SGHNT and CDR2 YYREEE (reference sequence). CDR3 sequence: CASSLEAEAPQHF. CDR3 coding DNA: TGTGCCAGCAGCTTGGAGGCAGAGGCGCCCCAGCATTTT.

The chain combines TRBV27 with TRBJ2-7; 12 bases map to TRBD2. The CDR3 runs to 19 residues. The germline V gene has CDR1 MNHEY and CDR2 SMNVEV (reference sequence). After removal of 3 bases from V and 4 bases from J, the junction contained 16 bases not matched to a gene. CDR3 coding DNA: TGTGCCAGCAGTTTTGGACTAGCGGGAAGGTCTAGAGGTGAGTACGAGCAGTACTTC. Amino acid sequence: CASSFGLAGRSRGEYEQYF.

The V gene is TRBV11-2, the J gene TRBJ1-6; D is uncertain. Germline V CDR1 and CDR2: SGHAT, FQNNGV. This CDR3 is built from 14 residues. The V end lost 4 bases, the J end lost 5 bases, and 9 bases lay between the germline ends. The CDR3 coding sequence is TGTGCCAGCAGCTCAGGACTGGATAATTCACCCCTCCACTTT. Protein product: CASSSGLDNSPLHF.